The 30 T cell receptor beta chains below come from one sample, sequenced in a study of OX40 agonist ivuxolimab in advanced cancers. TCRdb's copy holds only in-frame clones and misses some; the assay was immunoSEQ multiplex PCR. The sample gives 35,000 to 45,000 clones, approximately 86% of which show up once; roughly 22% is in the top ten. Source: CD4+ or CD8+ T cells sorted from blood, taken in a trial of the OX40 agonist ivuxolimab. These receptors originate from an adult with an advanced solid tumor such as melanoma, head and neck, liver or kidney cancer.

This clone was seen just once. The V gene is TRBV5-4, the J gene TRBJ1-1; D not resolved. The CDR3 covers 15 residues. In germline, CDR1 is SGHNT, CDR2 YYREEE (reference sequence). Trimming stripped 3 bases from V and 1 base from J, with 13 bases between. The CDR3 is CASSWKREANTEAFF. CDR3 nucleotide sequence: TGTGCCAGCAGCTGGAAGCGGGAGGCGAACACTGAAGCTTTCTTT.

The J gene is TRBJ2-7, the V gene TRBV6-5, with TRBD1 identical over 8 bases. Trimming cost V 2 bases and J 5 bases; bases outside gene matches: 11. Germline V gene lookup returns CDR1 MNHEY and CDR2 SVGAGI. This CDR3 has 16 amino acids. The CDR3 here is CASSYGQGAAVHEQYV. DNA of the CDR3: TGTGCCAGCAGTTACGGGCAGGGGGCGGCAGTCCACGAGCAGTACGTC.

This sequence joins TRBV7-2 and TRBJ1-5, with D tentatively TRBD1 (6 bases). The germline CDR1 and CDR2 sequences are SGHTA and FQGNSA. CDR3 length: 15 residues. V lost 6 bases and J 3 bases, leaving 15 bases between the germline ends. The CDR3, as DNA: TGTGCCAGCAGTACCGGACAGTCTCTCAATCAGCCCCAGCATTTT. Its translation is CASSTGQSLNQPQHF.

The table lists this clone with a count of one. This chain joins TRBV9 and TRBJ2-1, with 9 bases identical to TRBD1. Unmatched junction bases numbered 1, after V lost 2 bases and J lost 4 bases. CDR3 size: 14 residues. Germline-derived CDR1 and CDR2 are SGDLS and YYNGEE. DNA for the CDR3: TGTGCCAGCAGCGTGGGACAGGGATACAATGAGCAGTTCTTC. As protein: CASSVGQGYNEQFF.

The chain links TRBV7-9 to TRBJ1-1, with a possible D match to TRBD1 (5 bases). Per germline, CDR1 SEHNR and CDR2 FQNEAQ (reference sequence). V was trimmed by 2 bases and J by 0 bases, leaving 10 bases between them. This CDR3 contains 15 residues. CDR3 DNA sequence: TGTGCCAGCAGCTTAACTCGGGGCATGAACACTGAAGCTTTCTTT. Its translation: CASSLTRGMNTEAFF.

V usage is TRBV15 and J usage is TRBJ2-3, with TRBD2 identical over 10 bases. Germline V gene data show CDR1 as LNHNV and CDR2 as YYDKDF (reference sequence). Germline trimming cut 3 bases from V and 9 bases from J; bases unmatched to any gene: 9. The CDR3 is made up of 15 amino acids. The CDR3 is CATSSGTQLAGTQYF. CDR3 nucleotide sequence: TGTGCCACCAGCAGCGGAACCCAACTAGCGGGGACGCAGTATTTT.

The chain recombines TRBV4-1 with TRBJ1-1; D is unresolved. The CDR3 is 18 residues long. Germline V gene sequence: CDR1 MGHRA, CDR2 YSYEKL. V lost 4 bases and J lost 0, with 21 bases in between. CDR3 nucleotide sequence: TGCGCCAGCAGCCTGTATTCTCGGGGAAGTGAGCTGAACACTGAAGCTTTCTTT. Amino acid sequence: CASSLYSRGSELNTEAFF.

This rearrangement joins TRBV7-9 to TRBJ2-4; 8 nucleotides match TRBD1. The V and J ends lost 5 bases and 6 bases, in that order; junction bases with no gene match: 3. Germline assignment: CDR1 SEHNR and CDR2 FQNEAQ (reference sequence). The CDR3 consists of 13 residues. The CDR3 reads CASSPDRVNIQYF. The CDR3 DNA follows: TGTGCCAGCAGCCCGGACAGGGTAAACATTCAGTACTTC.

This chain connects TRBV6-6 to TRBJ2-2, with TRBD2 as a possible D gene (6 bases). Germline lookup yields CDR1 MNHNY and CDR2 SVGAGI (reference sequence). The CDR3 contains 14 residues. V was cut by 8 bases and J by 4 bases, with 14 bases left in between. The CDR3 bases are TGTGCCAGCCGGGAGAACATCCCCACCGGGGAGCTGTTTTTT. The encoded protein is CASRENIPTGELFF.

This chain uses TRBV7-2 with TRBJ2-7; 7 bases align to TRBD1. Germline V lookup: CDR1 SGHTA, CDR2 FQGNSA. The junction had 2 bases not matched to a gene; V was cut back by 3 bases and J by 0 bases. The CDR3 is made up of 14 amino acids. DNA for the CDR3: TGTGCCAGCAGCTTTGCAGGGGGCTCCTACGAGCAGTACTTC. It codes for CASSFAGGSYEQYF.

The rearrangement uses TRBV7-9 and TRBJ2-2; the match to TRBD1 covers 9 bases. This CDR3 spans 17 amino acids. Trimming cost V 1 base and J 5 bases; bases outside gene matches: 8. Germline CDR1 and CDR2: SEHNR and FQNEAQ (reference sequence). The CDR3 DNA reads TGTGCCAGCAGCTTAGGACCGGGACAGGGATTTACCGGGGAGCTGTTTTTT. It is translated as CASSLGPGQGFTGELFF. Full variable domain (outside the CDR3, taken from reference TRBV7-9 and TRBJ2-2): DTGVSQNPRHKITKRGQNVTFRCDPISEHNRLYWYRQTLGQGPEFLTYFQNEAQLEKSRLLSDRFSAERPKGSFSTLEIQRTEQGDSAMYLCASSLGPGQGFTGELFFGEGSRLTVL.

This chain connects TRBV7-1 to TRBJ1-6, with 7 bases matching TRBD1. TRBV7-1 is an ORF for which the function is uncertain. CDR3 length: 16 residues. Trimming cost V 5 bases and J 8 bases; bases outside gene matches: 12. CDR3 DNA: TGTGCCAGCAGCCAGGAAACAGGGGAAGGTGATTCACCCCTCCACTTT. This sequence encodes CASSQETGEGDSPLHF.

This chain links TRBV6-6 with TRBJ1-1, with 9 bases that match TRBD1. The CDR3 runs 13 residues. Germline V gives CDR1 MNHNY, CDR2 SVGAGI (reference sequence). Trimming removed 8 bases from V and 5 bases from J; junction bases left unmatched: 6. CDR3 coding DNA: TGTGCCAGCGGGAACAGGGGGCTTACTGAAGCTTTCTTT. Translating it yields CASGNRGLTEAFF.

The chain carries TRBV30 and TRBJ1-6, with a tentative D call TRBD1 (5 bases). Per germline, CDR1 GTSNPN and CDR2 SVGIG (reference sequence). This CDR3 is built from 14 residues. Trimming shortened V by 0 bases and J by 10 bases, and 13 bases separated the two germline ends. CDR3 in DNA: TGTGCCTGGAGTGTGGGGCAGGGTAACTCACCCCTCCACTTT. Residues: CAWSVGQGNSPLHF.

The chain combines TRBV28 with TRBJ2-7; D gene uncertain. The CDR3 is 13 residues long. Trimming removed 5 bases from V and 3 bases from J, with 11 bases in between. Germline CDR1 is MDHEN and CDR2 is SYDVKM. CDR3 protein: CASSPLIGYEQYV. The CDR3 bases are TGTGCCAGCAGTCCCCTGATTGGCTACGAGCAGTACGTC.

This clone qualifies as medium-sized. This chain joins TRBV11-2 and TRBJ1-2, with D uncertain. V was trimmed by 3 bases and J by 4 bases, leaving 12 bases between them. Germline V gives CDR1 SGHAT, CDR2 FQNNGV. This CDR3 contains 14 residues. CDR3 DNA: TGTGCCAGCAGCTTGGAGCCGGGAGGCTATGGCTACACCTTC. Its translation: CASSLEPGGYGYTF.

The gene calls are TRBV27 and TRBJ2-1, with 8 bases lining up with TRBD1. The CDR3 consists of 16 residues. V shed 0 bases and J 4 bases; nucleotides not matched to a gene: 5. Germline CDR1 and CDR2: MNHEY and SMNVEV (reference sequence). CDR3 DNA: TGTGCCAGCAGTTTATCGGTGCAGGGGGCTTACAATGAGCAGTTCTTC. It codes for CASSLSVQGAYNEQFF.

The chain links TRBV19 to TRBJ2-5, with 12 positions matching TRBD2. V dropped 7 bases and J dropped 4; count of bases not matched to a gene: 7. The CDR3 totals 15 residues. The germline gives CDR1 LNHDA, CDR2 SQIVND (reference sequence). This CDR3 reads CASNPSGGAGETQYF. CDR3 bases: TGTGCCAGTAATCCTAGCGGGGGGGCCGGAGAGACCCAGTACTTC.

V is TRBV5-6 and J is TRBJ2-5; unclear D gene. This CDR3 is built from 13 residues. CDR1 is SGHDT and CDR2 is YYEEEE in the germline V gene. Trimming took off 3 bases at V and 5 bases at J, with 11 bases between the two ends. The CDR3 DNA sequence: TGTGCCAGCAGCTGGCACGTGAGGGAGACCCAGTACTTC. Translation: CASSWHVRETQYF.

This clone was detected only a few times. The chain uses TRBV27 and TRBJ2-3; D ambiguous. Trimming stripped 3 bases from V and 8 bases from J, with 18 bases between. CDR1 is MNHEY, CDR2 SMNVEV, per germline (reference sequence). CDR3 length equals 15 residues. Here the CDR3 reads CASSLASPPFGTQYF. CDR3 coding DNA: TGTGCCAGCAGTTTGGCGAGCCCGCCTTTTGGTACGCAGTATTTT.

The V and J genes are TRBV11-2 and TRBJ2-1, with a weak D call TRBD1 (6 bases). This CDR3 has 18 residues. The V and J ends lost 2 bases and 0 bases respectively, with 17 bases between them. CDR1 and CDR2 from the germline V gene are SGHAT and FQNNGV. CDR3 sequence reads: CASSLNGELGGSYNEQFF. The CDR3 bases are TGTGCCAGCAGCTTAAATGGGGAATTAGGGGGCTCCTACAATGAGCAGTTCTTC. The full variable domain, in which reference TRBV11-2 and TRBJ2-1 provide the parts outside the CDR3, is EAGVAQSPRYKIIEKRQSVAFWCNPISGHATLYWYQQILGQGPKLLIQFQNNGVVDDSQLPKDRFSAERLKGVDSTLKIQPAKLEDSAVYLCASSLNGELGGSYNEQFFGPGTRLTVL.

This chain connects TRBV6-5 to TRBJ2-7, with D possibly matching TRBD1 (6 bases). The germline V gene encodes CDR1 MNHEY and CDR2 SVGAGI. V lost 0 bases and J 11 bases, leaving 14 bases between the germline ends. The CDR3 spans 13 residues. The CDR3, as DNA: TGTGCCAGCAGTTACTCAGGCCTAAGGGACAAGTACTTC. It yields the protein CASSYSGLRDKYF.

The chain uses TRBV18 and TRBJ1-5, with TRBD1 matching 9 bases. V shed 5 bases, J shed 4 bases, and the junction held 6 bases outside the gene matches. CDR3 length: 15 residues. Germline values: CDR1 KGHSH, CDR2 LQKENI. The CDR3 DNA is TGTGCCAGCTCAACGGGACAGGGTGTAAATCAGCCCCAGCATTTT. Translation gives CASSTGQGVNQPQHF. Based on the CDR3 plus reference TRBV18 and TRBJ1-5, the full variable domain is NAGVMQNPRHLVRRRGQEARLRCSPMKGHSHVYWYRQLPEEGLKFMVYLQKENIIDESGMPKERFSAEFPKEGPSILRIQQVVRGDSAAYFCASSTGQGVNQPQHFGDGTRLSIL.

The CDR3 sequence is CASKGDRTGGNYGYTF. The CDR3 nucleotides are TGTGCCAGCAAAGGGGATCGGACAGGGGGCAACTATGGCTACACCTTC. V and J are TRBV2 and TRBJ1-2; 11 bases map to TRBD1. Germline-derived CDR1 and CDR2 are SNHLY and FYNNEI. The length of the CDR3 is 16 residues. V lost 7 bases and J lost 2; bases outside the gene matches: 9.

This clone showed up just a few times. The chain uses TRBV10-3 and TRBJ1-1; no definite D call. Trimming took 4 bases from V and 4 from J, leaving 13 bases between them. Germline assignment: CDR1 ENHRY and CDR2 SYGVKD. The CDR3 has 14 residues. CDR3 DNA: TGTGCCATCAGTGTTGAGGGAGGCGGCACTGAAGCTTTCTTT. Protein sequence: CAISVEGGGTEAFF.

The rearrangement joins TRBV5-5 to TRBJ2-3; D perhaps matches TRBD2 (6 bases). The germline gives CDR1 SGHKS, CDR2 YYEKEE (reference sequence). V dropped 3 bases and J dropped 0 bases, with 11 bases sitting between them. The length of the CDR3 is 15 residues. In nucleotides, the CDR3 is TGTGCCAGCAGCTGGGGGGAGCCAAGCACAGATACGCAGTATTTT. The encoded protein is CASSWGEPSTDTQYF.

The chain carries TRBV7-2 and TRBJ2-7; 9 bases map to TRBD1. The CDR3 has 13 amino acids. Germline values: CDR1 SGHTA, CDR2 FQGNSA. Trimming took 3 bases from V and 6 from J; bases not matched to a gene: 3. The CDR3 spells CASSFTGGIEQYV. The CDR3, as DNA: TGTGCCAGCAGCTTTACAGGGGGCATCGAGCAGTACGTC.

The chain couples TRBV6-5 to TRBJ1-1; D possibly corresponds to TRBD1 (6 bases). The CDR3 totals 16 residues. Per germline, CDR1 MNHEY and CDR2 SVGAGI. Trimming cost V 4 bases and J 2 bases, with 17 bases left between them. The DNA of the CDR3 is TGTGCCAGCAGTTCCGACAGGAACACCCTCAACACTGAAGCTTTCTTT. Residues: CASSSDRNTLNTEAFF.

The CDR3 sequence: CASSEGGSLGQPQHF. CDR3 DNA: TGTGCCAGCAGCGAGGGGGGCAGTTTAGGTCAGCCCCAGCATTTT. The chain combines TRBV9 with TRBJ1-5; perhaps TRBD1 as D (6 bases). This CDR3 is 15 amino acids long. The V gene's germline CDR1 is SGDLS and CDR2 YYNGEE. V gave up 3 bases and J gave up 6 bases, with 16 bases separating them.

The chain recombines TRBV29-1 with TRBJ1-1, with 10 bases fitting TRBD1. Germline lookup yields CDR1 SQVTM and CDR2 ANQGSEA. The V gene end was trimmed by 7 bases and the J gene end by 5 bases; junction bases not matched to a gene: 10. The CDR3 is made up of 14 amino acids. CDR3 coding DNA: TGCAGCGCTACCCCCGGGACAGGGGTAACTGAAGCTTTCTTT. Translating gives CSATPGTGVTEAFF.